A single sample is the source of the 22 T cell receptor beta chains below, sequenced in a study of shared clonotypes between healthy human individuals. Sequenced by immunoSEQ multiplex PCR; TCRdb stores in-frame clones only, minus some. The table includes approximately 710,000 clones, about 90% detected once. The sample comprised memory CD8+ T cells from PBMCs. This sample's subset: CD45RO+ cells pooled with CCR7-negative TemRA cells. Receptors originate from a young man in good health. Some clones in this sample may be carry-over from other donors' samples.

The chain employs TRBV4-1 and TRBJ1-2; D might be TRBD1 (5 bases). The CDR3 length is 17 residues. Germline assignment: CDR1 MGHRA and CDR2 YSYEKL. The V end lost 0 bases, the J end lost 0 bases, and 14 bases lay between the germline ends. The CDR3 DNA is TGCGCCAGCAGCCAAGAAAGGGGAACCAGGGCTAACTATGGCTACACCTTC. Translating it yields CASSQERGTRANYGYTF.

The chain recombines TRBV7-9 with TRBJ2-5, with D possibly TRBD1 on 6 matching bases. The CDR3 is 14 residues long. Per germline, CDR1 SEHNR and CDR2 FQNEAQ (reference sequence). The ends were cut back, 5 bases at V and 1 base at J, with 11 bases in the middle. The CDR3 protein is CASSTRDTQETQYF. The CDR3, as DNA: TGTGCCAGCAGCACCCGGGACACCCAAGAGACCCAGTACTTC.

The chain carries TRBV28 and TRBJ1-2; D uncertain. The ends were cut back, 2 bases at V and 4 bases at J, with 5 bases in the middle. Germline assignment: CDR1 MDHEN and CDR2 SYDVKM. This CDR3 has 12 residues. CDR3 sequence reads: CASSLTIYGYTF. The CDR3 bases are TGTGCCAGCAGTTTAACCATCTATGGCTACACCTTC.

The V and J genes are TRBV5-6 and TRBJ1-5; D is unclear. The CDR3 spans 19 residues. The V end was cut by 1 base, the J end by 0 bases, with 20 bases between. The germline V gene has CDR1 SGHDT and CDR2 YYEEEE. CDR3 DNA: TGTGCCAGCAGCTTGTCTAGAGACCTAGAGGGTTATAGCAATCAGCCCCAGCATTTT. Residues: CASSLSRDLEGYSNQPQHF.

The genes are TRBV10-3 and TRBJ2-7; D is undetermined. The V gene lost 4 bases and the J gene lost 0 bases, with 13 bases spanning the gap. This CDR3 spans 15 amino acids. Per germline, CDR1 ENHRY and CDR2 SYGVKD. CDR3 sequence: CAISVTAASSYEQYF. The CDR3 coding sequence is TGTGCCATCAGTGTGACTGCGGCGAGCTCCTACGAGCAGTACTTC.

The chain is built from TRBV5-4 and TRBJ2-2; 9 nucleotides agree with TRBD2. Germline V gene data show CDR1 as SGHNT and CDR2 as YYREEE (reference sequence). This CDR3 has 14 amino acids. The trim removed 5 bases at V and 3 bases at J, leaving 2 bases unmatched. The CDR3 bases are TGTGCCAGCAGGGTAGCGGGAGACACCGGGGAGCTGTTTTTT. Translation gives CASRVAGDTGELFF. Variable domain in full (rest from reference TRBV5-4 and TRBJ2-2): ETGVTQSPTHLIKTRGQQVTLRCSSQSGHNTVSWYQQALGQGPQFIFQYYREEENGRGNFPPRFSGLQFPNYSSELNVNALELDDSALYLCASRVAGDTGELFFGEGSRLTVL.

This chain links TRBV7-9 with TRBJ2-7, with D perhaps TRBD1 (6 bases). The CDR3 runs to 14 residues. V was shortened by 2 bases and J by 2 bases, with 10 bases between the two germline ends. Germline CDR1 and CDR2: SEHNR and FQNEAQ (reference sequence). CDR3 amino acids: CASSLQGSAYEQYF. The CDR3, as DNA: TGTGCCAGCAGCTTACAGGGGTCGGCCTACGAGCAGTACTTC.

In nucleotides, the CDR3 is TGTGCCAGCTCACCACCGACAGGGACCGGGTCTGAAGCTTTCTTT. Its protein product is CASSPPTGTGSEAFF. The J gene is TRBJ1-1, the V gene TRBV18; 7 bases are a match to TRBD1. J lost 6 bases, V lost 0 bases, and 7 bases had no gene match. The CDR3 length is 15 residues. Germline assignment: CDR1 KGHSH and CDR2 LQKENI. Full variable domain (remainder filled in from reference TRBV18 and TRBJ1-1): NAGVMQNPRHLVRRRGQEARLRCSPMKGHSHVYWYRQLPEEGLKFMVYLQKENIIDESGMPKERFSAEFPKEGPSILRIQQVVRGDSAAYFCASSPPTGTGSEAFFGQGTRLTVV.

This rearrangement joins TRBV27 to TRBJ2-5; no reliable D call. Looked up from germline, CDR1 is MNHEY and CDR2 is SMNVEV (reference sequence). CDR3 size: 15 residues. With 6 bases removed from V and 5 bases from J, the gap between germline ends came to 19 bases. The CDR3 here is CASSPTGVGGETQYF. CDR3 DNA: TGTGCCAGCAGCCCAACGGGCGTGGGTGGGGAGACCCAGTACTTC.

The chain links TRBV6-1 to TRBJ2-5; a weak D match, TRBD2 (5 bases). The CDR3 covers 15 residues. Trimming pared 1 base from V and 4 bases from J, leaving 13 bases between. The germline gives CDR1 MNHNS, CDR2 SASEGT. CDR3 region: CASSEESQGGETQYF. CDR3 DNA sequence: TGTGCCAGCAGTGAAGAGTCACAAGGAGGAGAGACCCAGTACTTC.

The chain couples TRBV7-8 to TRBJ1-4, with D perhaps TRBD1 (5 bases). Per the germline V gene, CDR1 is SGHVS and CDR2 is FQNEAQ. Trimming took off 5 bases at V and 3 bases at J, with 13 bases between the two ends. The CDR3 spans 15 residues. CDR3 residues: CASSDLRGANEKLFF. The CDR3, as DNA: TGTGCCAGCAGCGACCTTCGAGGGGCTAATGAAAAACTGTTTTTT.

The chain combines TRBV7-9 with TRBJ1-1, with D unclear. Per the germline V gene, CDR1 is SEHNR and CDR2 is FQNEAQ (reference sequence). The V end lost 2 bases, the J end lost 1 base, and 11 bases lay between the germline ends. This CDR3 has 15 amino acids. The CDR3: CASSLRSRWNTEAFF. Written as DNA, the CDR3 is TGTGCCAGCAGCTTACGGTCTCGATGGAACACTGAAGCTTTCTTT.

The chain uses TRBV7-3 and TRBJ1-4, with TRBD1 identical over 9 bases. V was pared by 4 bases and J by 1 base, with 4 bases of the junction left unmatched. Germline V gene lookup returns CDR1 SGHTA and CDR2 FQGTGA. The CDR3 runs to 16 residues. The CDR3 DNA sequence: TGTGCCAGCAGCTGGACAGGGGACCGAACTAATGAAAAACTGTTTTTT. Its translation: CASSWTGDRTNEKLFF.

The CDR3 coding sequence is TGTGCCAGCAGTTTCATTGGAACCAACAATGAGCAGTTCTTC. As protein: CASSFIGTNNEQFF. The chain uses TRBV27 and TRBJ2-1; D uncertain. Germline CDR1 and CDR2: MNHEY and SMNVEV (reference sequence). Trimming took 3 bases from V and 5 from J, leaving 11 bases between them. The CDR3 length is 14 residues.

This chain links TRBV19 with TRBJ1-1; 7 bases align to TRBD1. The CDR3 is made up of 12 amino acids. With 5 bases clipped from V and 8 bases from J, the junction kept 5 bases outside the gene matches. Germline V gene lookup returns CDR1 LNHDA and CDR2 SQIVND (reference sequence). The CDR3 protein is CASSDTGVEAFF. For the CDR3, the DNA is TGTGCCAGTAGTGATACAGGGGTGGAAGCTTTCTTT.

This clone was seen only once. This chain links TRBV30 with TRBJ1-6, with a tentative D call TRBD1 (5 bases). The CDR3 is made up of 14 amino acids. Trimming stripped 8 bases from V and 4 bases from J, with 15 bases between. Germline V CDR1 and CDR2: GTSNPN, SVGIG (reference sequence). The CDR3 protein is CAQSGPPYNSPLHF. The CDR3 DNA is TGTGCCCAATCGGGGCCCCCTTATAATTCACCCCTCCACTTT.

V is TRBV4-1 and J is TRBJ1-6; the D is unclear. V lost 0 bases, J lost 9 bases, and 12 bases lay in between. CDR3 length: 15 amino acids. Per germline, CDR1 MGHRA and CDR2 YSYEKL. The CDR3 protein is CASSQDRGKGSPLHF. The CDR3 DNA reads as TGCGCCAGCAGCCAAGATAGAGGGAAAGGTTCACCCCTCCACTTT.

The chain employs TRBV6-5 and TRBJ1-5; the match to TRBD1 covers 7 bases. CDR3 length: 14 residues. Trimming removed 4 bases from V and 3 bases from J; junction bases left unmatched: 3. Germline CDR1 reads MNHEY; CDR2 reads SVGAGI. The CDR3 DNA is TGTGCCAGCAGTTTGACAGGGCTCAATCAGCCCCAGCATTTT. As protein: CASSLTGLNQPQHF.

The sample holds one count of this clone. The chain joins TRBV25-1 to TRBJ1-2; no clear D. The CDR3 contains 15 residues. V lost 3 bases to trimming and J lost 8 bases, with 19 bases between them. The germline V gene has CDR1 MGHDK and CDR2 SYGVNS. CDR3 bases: TGTGCCAGCAGTGAGTCCCTCCCGACAACAGAGGGCTACACCTTC. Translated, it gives CASSESLPTTEGYTF.

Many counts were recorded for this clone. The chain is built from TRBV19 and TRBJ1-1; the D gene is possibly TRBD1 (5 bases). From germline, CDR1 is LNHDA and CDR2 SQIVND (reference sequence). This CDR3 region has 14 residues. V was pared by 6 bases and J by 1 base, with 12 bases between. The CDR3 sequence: CASRDSAQNTEAFF. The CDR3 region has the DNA TGTGCCAGTAGAGACAGTGCCCAGAACACTGAAGCTTTCTTT.

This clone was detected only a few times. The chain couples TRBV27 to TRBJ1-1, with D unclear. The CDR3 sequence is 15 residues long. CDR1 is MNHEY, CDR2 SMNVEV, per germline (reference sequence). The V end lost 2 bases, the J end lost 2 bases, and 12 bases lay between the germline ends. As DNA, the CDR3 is TGTGCCAGCAGTTTAAACCAGGCGAGTAACACTGAAGCTTTCTTT. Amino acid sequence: CASSLNQASNTEAFF.

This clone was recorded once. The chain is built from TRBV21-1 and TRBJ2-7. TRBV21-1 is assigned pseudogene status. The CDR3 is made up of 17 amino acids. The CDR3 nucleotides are TGTGCCAGCAGCAAAAAGCTGGGGGGGACAGCCTCCTACGAGCAGTACTTC. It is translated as CASSKKLGGTASYEQYF.